Following are 12 T cell receptor beta chains from one sample sequenced in a study of CD4 T cell repertoires in COVID-19. Sequencing was done directly on freshly isolated, uncultured memory T cells. This table comes from immunoSEQ multiplex PCR, and its TCRdb copy is limited to in-frame clones, with some not included. The data show 20,000 or so clones, around 87% seen once. Sample: central memory CD4+ T cells from blood, taken before the COVID-19 pandemic. These receptors all stem from a human donor who had COVID-19.

The chain employs TRBV7-2 and TRBJ2-1; TRBD2 agrees at 12 bases. The junction had 4 bases not matched to a gene; V was cut back by 5 bases and J by 2 bases. In germline, CDR1 is SGHTA, CDR2 FQGNSA. The CDR3 has 16 residues. The CDR3, as DNA: TGTGCCAGCAGCCAACTAGCGGGAGGCCCCTACAATGAGCAGTTCTTC. The encoded protein is CASSQLAGGPYNEQFF.

The table lists this clone with a count of one. The chain combines TRBV6-1 with TRBJ2-2; D unresolved. CDR1 is MNHNS, CDR2 SASEGT, per germline. Deletions cut 6 bases from V and 0 bases from J, with 8 bases between. The CDR3 is 14 residues long. CDR3 protein: CASRAFPNTGELFF. CDR3 nucleotide sequence: TGTGCCAGCAGAGCTTTTCCGAACACCGGGGAGCTGTTTTTT.

The V gene is TRBV5-6, the J gene TRBJ1-3, with D unresolved. This CDR3 has 16 amino acids. Per the germline V gene, CDR1 is SGHDT and CDR2 is YYEEEE. Trimming took off 2 bases at V and 1 base at J, with 13 bases between the two ends. The CDR3 protein is CASSFLTQTSGNTIYF. CDR3 DNA: TGTGCCAGCAGCTTTCTAACCCAAACTTCTGGAAACACCATATATTTT.

V is TRBV5-1 and J is TRBJ1-1; TRBD1 is a possible D gene (6 bases). Germline CDR1 and CDR2: SGHRS and YFSETQ. The V gene lost 1 base and the J gene lost 4 bases, with 8 bases spanning the gap. The CDR3 is 13 residues long. CDR3 in DNA: TGCGCCAGCAGCTTGCAGGGGCGCACTGAAGCTTTCTTT. Encoded protein: CASSLQGRTEAFF.

This chain joins TRBV7-8 and TRBJ2-6; D possibly corresponds to TRBD1 (6 bases). Trimming shortened V by 5 bases and J by 2 bases, and 16 bases separated the two germline ends. Per the germline V gene, CDR1 is SGHVS and CDR2 is FQNEAQ. CDR3 length: 17 residues. This chain's CDR3 is CASSPQGPLAGANVLTF. CDR3 sequence (DNA): TGTGCCAGCAGCCCACAGGGTCCCCTAGCTGGGGCCAACGTCCTGACTTTC.

In its sample, this clone was seen a few times. This chain joins TRBV6-4 and TRBJ2-4; D is perhaps TRBD1 (5 bases). The CDR3 contains 13 residues. Germline CDR1 MRHNA, CDR2 SNTAGT. Trimming took 6 bases from V and 8 from J, leaving 14 bases between them. CDR3 loop: CASSREGSDIQYF. As DNA, the CDR3 is TGTGCCAGCAGCAGGGAAGGATCAGACATTCAGTACTTC.

Written as DNA, the CDR3 is TGTGCCAGCAGTTTATTGACGGGACAGGGGACCTACGAGCAGTACTTC. Encoded protein: CASSLLTGQGTYEQYF. The V gene is TRBV28, the J gene TRBJ2-7, with TRBD1 identical over 10 bases. Germline-derived CDR1 and CDR2 are MDHEN and SYDVKM. The CDR3 totals 16 residues. V trimming: 1 base; J trimming: 2 bases; junction bases outside the gene matches: 5.

The chain couples TRBV2 to TRBJ1-3; 10 nucleotides match TRBD1. The CDR3 contains 13 residues. The V gene's germline CDR1 is SNHLY and CDR2 FYNNEI. V lost 7 bases and J lost 10; bases outside the gene matches: 7. The CDR3 spells CASTGQGGRTIYF. In DNA form, the CDR3 reads TGTGCCAGCACTGGACAGGGGGGACGGACCATATATTTT. The variable domain in full, completed from reference TRBV2 and TRBJ1-3, reads EPEVTQTPSHQVTQMGQEVILRCVPISNHLYFYWYRQILGQKVEFLVSFYNNEISEKSEIFDDQFSVERPDGSNFTLKIRSTKLEDSAMYFCASTGQGGRTIYFGEGSWLTVV.

The V call is TRBV5-1, the J call TRBJ2-3; D gene uncertain. Trimming took 0 bases from V and 6 from J, leaving 11 bases between them. The CDR3 contains 14 residues. Per the germline V gene, CDR1 is SGHRS and CDR2 is YFSETQ. CDR3 amino acids: CASSLARRVDTQYF. In DNA, the CDR3 is TGCGCCAGCAGCTTGGCACGGAGAGTGGATACGCAGTATTTT.

This clone was recorded once. The V and J genes are TRBV6-5 and TRBJ2-7, with 9 bases fitting TRBD2. V lost 2 bases and J lost 6; bases outside the gene matches: 8. The CDR3 has 15 residues. Germline CDR1 is MNHEY and CDR2 is SVGAGI. CDR3: CASSYASSGISEQYF. CDR3 DNA sequence: TGTGCCAGCAGTTACGCCTCTAGCGGGATTTCCGAGCAGTACTTC.

V gene TRBV28 combines with J gene TRBJ2-5; TRBD1 aligns across 8 bases. Trimming took 5 bases from V and 3 from J; bases not matched to a gene: 8. This CDR3 is 15 amino acids long. Germline CDR1 MDHEN, CDR2 SYDVKM. The CDR3 reads CASSEQGAGKETQYF. CDR3 nucleotides: TGTGCCAGCAGTGAGCAGGGGGCAGGGAAAGAGACCCAGTACTTC.

The V call is TRBV5-1, the J call TRBJ2-5; possibly TRBD1 for D (8 bases). The CDR3 loop spans 15 amino acids. The V end lost 5 bases, the J end lost 2 bases, and 16 bases lay between the germline ends. Germline V gene data show CDR1 as SGHRS and CDR2 as YFSETQ. Here the CDR3 DNA reads TGCGCCAGCAGGTTACAGGGGGGGGTTCAAGAGACCCAGTACTTC. Residues: CASRLQGGVQETQYF. Full variable domain (remainder filled in from reference TRBV5-1 and TRBJ2-5): KAGVTQTPRYLIKTRGQQVTLSCSPISGHRSVSWYQQTPGQGLQFLFEYFSETQRNKGNFPGRFSGRQFSNSRSEMNVSTLELGDSALYLCASRLQGGVQETQYFGPGTRLLVL.